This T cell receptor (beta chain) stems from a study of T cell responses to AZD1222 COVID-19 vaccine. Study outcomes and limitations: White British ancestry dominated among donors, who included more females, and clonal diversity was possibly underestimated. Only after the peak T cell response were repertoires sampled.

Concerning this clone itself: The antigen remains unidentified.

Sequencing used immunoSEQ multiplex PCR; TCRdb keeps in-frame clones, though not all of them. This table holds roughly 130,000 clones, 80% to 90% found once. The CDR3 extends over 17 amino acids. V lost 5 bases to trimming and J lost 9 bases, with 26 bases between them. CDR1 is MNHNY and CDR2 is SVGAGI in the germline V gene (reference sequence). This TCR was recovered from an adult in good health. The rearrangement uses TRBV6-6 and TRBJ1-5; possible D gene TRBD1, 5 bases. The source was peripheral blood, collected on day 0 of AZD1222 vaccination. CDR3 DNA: TGTGCCAGCAGTCCAATCGAGGGACTTCTAGCTACGTGGCCCCAGCATTTT. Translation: CASSPIEGLLATWPQHF.